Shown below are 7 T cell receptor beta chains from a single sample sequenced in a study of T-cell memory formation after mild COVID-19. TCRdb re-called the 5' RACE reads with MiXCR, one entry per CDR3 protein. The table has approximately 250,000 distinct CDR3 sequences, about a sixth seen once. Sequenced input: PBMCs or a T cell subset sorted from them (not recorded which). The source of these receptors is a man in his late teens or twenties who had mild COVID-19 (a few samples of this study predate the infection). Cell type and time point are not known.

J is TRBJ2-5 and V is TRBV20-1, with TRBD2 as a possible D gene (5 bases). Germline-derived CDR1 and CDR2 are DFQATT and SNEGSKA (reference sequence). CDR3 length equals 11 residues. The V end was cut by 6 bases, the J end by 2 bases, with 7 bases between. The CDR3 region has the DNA TGCAGTGCAGCGGTACAAGAGACCCAGTACTTC. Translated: CSAAVQETQYF.

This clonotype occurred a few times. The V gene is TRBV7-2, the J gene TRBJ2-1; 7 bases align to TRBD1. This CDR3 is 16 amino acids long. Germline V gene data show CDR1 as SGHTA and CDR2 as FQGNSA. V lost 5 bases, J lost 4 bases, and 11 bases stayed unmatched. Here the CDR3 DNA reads TGTGCCAGCAGCCGACAGGGAACACAAGGGTACAATGAGCAGTTCTTC. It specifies CASSRQGTQGYNEQFF.

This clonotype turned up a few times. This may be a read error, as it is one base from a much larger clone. The CDR3 DNA is TGTGCCAGCAGCGGACAGGCGAACACTGAAGCTTTCTTT. The encoded protein is CASSGQANTEAFF. This rearrangement joins TRBV2 to TRBJ1-1; 7 bases fit TRBD1. The germline V gene has CDR1 SNHLY and CDR2 FYNNEI. The CDR3 consists of 13 residues. The V segment lost 6 bases and the J segment 1 base; nucleotides outside the gene matches: 2.

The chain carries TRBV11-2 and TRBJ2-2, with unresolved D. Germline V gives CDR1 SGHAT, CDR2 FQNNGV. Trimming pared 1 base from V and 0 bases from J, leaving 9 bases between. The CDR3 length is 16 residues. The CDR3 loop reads CASSLVYRTNTGELFF. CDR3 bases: TGTGCCAGCAGCTTAGTTTATAGGACGAACACCGGGGAGCTGTTTTTT.

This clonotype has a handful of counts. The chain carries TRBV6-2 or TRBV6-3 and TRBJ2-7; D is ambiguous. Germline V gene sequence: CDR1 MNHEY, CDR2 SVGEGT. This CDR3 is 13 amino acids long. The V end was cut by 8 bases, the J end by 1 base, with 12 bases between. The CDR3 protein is CASGDNRSYEQYV. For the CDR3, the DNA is TGTGCCAGCGGGGATAACAGATCCTACGAGCAGTACGTC.

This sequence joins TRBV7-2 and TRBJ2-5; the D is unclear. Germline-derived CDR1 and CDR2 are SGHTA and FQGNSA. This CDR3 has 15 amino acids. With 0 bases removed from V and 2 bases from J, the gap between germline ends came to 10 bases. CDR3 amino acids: CASSLALVPQETQYF. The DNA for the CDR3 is TGTGCCAGCAGCTTAGCGCTAGTTCCTCAAGAGACCCAGTACTTC.

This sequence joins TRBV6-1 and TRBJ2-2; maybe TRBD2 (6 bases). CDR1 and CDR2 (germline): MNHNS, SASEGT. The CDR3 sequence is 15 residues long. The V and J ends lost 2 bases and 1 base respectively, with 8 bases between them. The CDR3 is CASSEPGLNTGELFF. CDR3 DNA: TGTGCCAGCAGTGAACCGGGACTGAACACCGGGGAGCTGTTTTTT.